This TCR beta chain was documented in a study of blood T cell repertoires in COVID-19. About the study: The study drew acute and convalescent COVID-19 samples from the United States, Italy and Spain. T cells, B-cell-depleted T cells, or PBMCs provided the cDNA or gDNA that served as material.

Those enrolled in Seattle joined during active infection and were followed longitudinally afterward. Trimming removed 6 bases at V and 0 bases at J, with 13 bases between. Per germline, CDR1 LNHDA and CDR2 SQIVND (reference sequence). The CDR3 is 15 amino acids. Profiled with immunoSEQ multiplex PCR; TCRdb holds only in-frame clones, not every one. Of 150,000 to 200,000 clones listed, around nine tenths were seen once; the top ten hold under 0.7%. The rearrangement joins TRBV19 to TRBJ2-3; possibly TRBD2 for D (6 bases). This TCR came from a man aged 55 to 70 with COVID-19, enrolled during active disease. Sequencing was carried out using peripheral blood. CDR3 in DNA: TGTGCCAGTAGGGATATCGGGGGTAGCACAGATACGCAGTATTTT. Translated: CASRDIGGSTDTQYF.